This is a list of T cell receptor beta chains from one sample in a study of PD-1 blockade in classical Hodgkin lymphoma. Only in-frame clones appear in the TCRdb table, and some are missing; sequencing was by immunoSEQ multiplex PCR. The table has about 98,000 clones, more than 80% seen once. The specimen comprised peripheral blood mononuclear cells (PBMCs), sampled before the second cycle of nivolumab. The receptor source for this set is a human donor with classical Hodgkin lymphoma. Both conserved end residues are part of each CDR3. D genes are given only for firm matches.

j_gene,v_gene,d_gene,CDR3aa
TRBJ1-1,TRBV7-2,TRBD1,CASSVTGGSEAFF
TRBJ2-7,TRBV5-4,TRBD2,CASSHPPGLGSEQYF
TRBJ2-1,TRBV2,TRBD1,CASSTYAGGGEQFF
TRBJ2-1,TRBV7-9,TRBD2,CASSRTSGKYGDEQFF
TRBJ1-1,TRBV9,-,CASSVAPRTEAFF
TRBJ2-7,TRBV2,-,CASSPMGGEGKQYF
TRBJ2-7,TRBV2,-,CASSGLGPSPSGLSGYEQYF
TRBJ2-7,TRBV14,TRBD2,CASPGGALFYEQYF
TRBJ1-4,TRBV10-1,-,CASRPDSPPLIASKLFF
TRBJ2-3,TRBV5-4,-,CASSLAADTQYF
TRBJ1-5,TRBV5-1,-,CASSLGPNQPQHF
TRBJ2-1,TRBV6-5,-,CASSAGRAGEQFF
TRBJ1-1,TRBV30,-,CAWSVIREAFF
TRBJ2-3,TRBV5-1,-,CASSLWRTSTDTQYF
TRBJ1-1,TRBV21-1,-,CASSKRRGVEGNTEAFF
TRBJ2-7,TRBV27,-,CASSLSRQRSSYEQYF
TRBJ2-1,TRBV6-6,TRBD1,CASSGTGGFNEQFF